This passage covers 3 T cell receptor beta chains from one sample sequenced in a study of blood T cell repertoires in COVID-19. Profiling relied on immunoSEQ multiplex PCR, and the TCRdb table lists in-frame clones only, not all of them. The sample contains about 150,000 clones, about four fifths of which appear only once. What was sequenced was PBMCs or T cells enriched from blood (not recorded which). Receptor source: a man between 45 and 60 years old who had recovered from COVID-19.

The genes are TRBV10-3 and TRBJ2-7; perhaps TRBD1 as D (6 bases). The CDR3 runs to 14 residues. Germline V gene sequence: CDR1 ENHRY, CDR2 SYGVKD. V shed 6 bases and J shed 6 bases, with 18 bases lying between them. DNA of the CDR3: TGTGCCATCAGCCCTAACAGGGATGCCGGCGAGCAGTACTTC. It codes for CAISPNRDAGEQYF.

This chain connects TRBV19 to TRBJ1-2, with 12 bases matching TRBD1. Germline CDR1 LNHDA, CDR2 SQIVND (reference sequence). V was clipped by 3 bases and J by 6 bases; unmatched bases: 5. This CDR3 spans 15 amino acids. The CDR3 DNA reads TGTGCCAGTAGTATCTTCGGGACAGGGGGCAATGGCTACACCTTC. As protein: CASSIFGTGGNGYTF. The variable domain in full, completed from reference TRBV19 and TRBJ1-2, reads DGGITQSPKYLFRKEGQNVTLSCEQNLNHDAMYWYRQDPGQGLRLIYYSQIVNDFQKGDIAEGYSVSREKKESFPLTVTSAQKNPTAFYLCASSIFGTGGNGYTFGSGTRLTVV.

The rearrangement uses TRBV30 and TRBJ2-3; tentatively, D is TRBD2 (5 bases). Germline V lookup: CDR1 GTSNPN, CDR2 SVGIG (reference sequence). The CDR3 is 15 residues long. Deletions cut 0 bases from V and 5 bases from J, with 15 bases between. The CDR3 loop is CAWSVKRGLGDTQYF. The CDR3 bases are TGTGCCTGGAGTGTAAAGAGAGGGTTGGGAGATACGCAGTATTTT.